Listed here are 29 T cell receptor beta chains from one sample, sequenced in a study of T cell responses to AZD1222 COVID-19 vaccine. Assay: immunoSEQ multiplex PCR; the TCRdb copy retains only in-frame clones and omits some. The sample includes about 150,000 clones, about 92% of them seen just once. Sequencing was performed on peripheral blood, taken on day 0 of AZD1222 vaccination. The receptors originated from an adult in good health.

The chain couples TRBV18 to TRBJ2-5; a possible D gene is TRBD1 (5 bases). Trimming left V 1 base short and J 0 bases short, with 9 bases between. The CDR3 has 15 amino acids. Germline loops: CDR1 KGHSH, CDR2 LQKENI. The CDR3, as DNA: TGTGCCAGCTCACCACGTTTGACAGACCAAGAGACCCAGTACTTC. Its translation is CASSPRLTDQETQYF.

The chain combines TRBV7-9 with TRBJ1-1; possibly TRBD1 for D (5 bases). Per the germline V gene, CDR1 is SEHNR and CDR2 is FQNEAQ (reference sequence). Trimming pared 5 bases from V and 5 bases from J, leaving 18 bases between. The CDR3 is 15 residues long. The DNA for the CDR3 is TGTGCCAGCAGCCCACAAAGGACAATCACGACTGAAGCTTTCTTT. This translates into CASSPQRTITTEAFF.

This chain connects TRBV5-5 to TRBJ2-1, with 7 bases identical to TRBD2. With V trimmed by 0 bases and J by 7 bases, 7 bases remained unmatched. Per the germline V gene, CDR1 is SGHKS and CDR2 is YYEKEE (reference sequence). The CDR3 has 15 amino acids. This CDR3 is CASSLVRAGWNEQFF. CDR3 in DNA: TGTGCCAGCAGCTTGGTGCGAGCGGGGTGGAATGAGCAGTTCTTC.

This clone occurred once. The chain recombines TRBV10-2 with TRBJ2-1; D is ambiguous. CDR3 length: 11 residues. V lost 7 bases and J 7 bases, leaving 8 bases between the germline ends. Germline V gene sequence: CDR1 WSHSY, CDR2 SAAADI. CDR3 region: CASNPGNEQFF. The CDR3 nucleotides read TGCGCCAGCAATCCTGGGAATGAGCAGTTCTTC.

The chain uses TRBV19 and TRBJ1-1; 11 nucleotides match TRBD1. The CDR3 sequence is 15 residues long. Germline assignment: CDR1 LNHDA and CDR2 SQIVND (reference sequence). Trimming at V came to 2 bases and at J to 5 bases, leaving 4 bases not matched to a gene. The CDR3 nucleotides are TGTGCCAGTAGTATACATGGGACAGGGGGGACTGAAGCTTTCTTT. Encoded protein: CASSIHGTGGTEAFF.

The chain links TRBV4-2 to TRBJ1-2; possible D gene TRBD1, 5 bases. V was trimmed by 3 bases and J by 4 bases, leaving 15 bases between them. Germline CDR1 is LGHNA and CDR2 is YNFKEQ. The CDR3 has 15 amino acids. This CDR3 is CASSQGRQGVYGYTF. DNA for the CDR3: TGTGCCAGCAGCCAGGGAAGGCAGGGAGTCTATGGCTACACCTTC.

This clone turned up a few times. The J gene is TRBJ1-2, the V gene TRBV7-3; 8 bases are a match to TRBD1. The CDR3 spans 14 residues. Per the germline V gene, CDR1 is SGHTA and CDR2 is FQGTGA. Trimming removed 0 bases from V and 6 bases from J; junction bases left unmatched: 3. CDR3 in amino acids: CASSLTGTGDGYTF. For the CDR3, the DNA is TGTGCCAGCAGCTTAACCGGGACAGGTGATGGCTACACCTTC.

This clone turned up a few times. The chain combines TRBV28 with TRBJ2-1; 9 nucleotides line up with TRBD2. The CDR3 is made up of 18 amino acids. V shed 3 bases and J 2 bases; nucleotides not matched to a gene: 11. CDR1 MDHEN and CDR2 SYDVKM come from the germline V gene. CDR3 coding DNA: TGTGCCAGCAGTTTTGATCTTCTAGCGGGGCCAACCTACAATGAGCAGTTCTTC. The encoded protein is CASSFDLLAGPTYNEQFF.

This chain joins TRBV2 and TRBJ1-3; 7 nucleotides match TRBD1. This CDR3 has 14 amino acids. Germline-derived CDR1 and CDR2 are SNHLY and FYNNEI. V trimming: 5 bases; J trimming: 4 bases; junction bases outside the gene matches: 5. The CDR3 here is CASSIQGWGNTIYF. The CDR3 DNA follows: TGTGCCAGCAGTATACAGGGGTGGGGAAACACCATATATTTT.

In DNA form, the CDR3 reads TGTGCCAGCAGCTTCAGTGACGGGTCCTACGAGCAGTACTTC. This sequence encodes CASSFSDGSYEQYF. The genes are TRBV11-2 and TRBJ2-7; D unclear. V was trimmed by 3 bases and J by 1 base, leaving 10 bases between them. Germline-derived CDR1 and CDR2 are SGHAT and FQNNGV. This CDR3 is built from 14 residues.

The chain employs TRBV11-3 and TRBJ1-1; D is unresolved. The CDR3 consists of 12 residues. The V gene lost 7 bases and the J gene lost 6 bases, with 12 bases spanning the gap. Germline CDR1 SGHNT, CDR2 YENEEA. The CDR3 coding sequence is TGTGCCAGCACTTGGGAAAGCGCTGAAGCTTTCTTT. As protein: CASTWESAEAFF. Full variable domain (rest looked up from reference TRBV11-3 and TRBJ1-1): EAGVVQSPRYKIIEKKQPVAFWCNPISGHNTLYWYLQNLGQGPELLIRYENEEAVDDSQLPKDRFSAERLKGVDSTLKIQPAELGDSAVYLCASTWESAEAFFGQGTRLTVV.

This chain joins TRBV23-1 and TRBJ1-2; D unresolved. TRBV23-1 is filed as an ORF, its function uncertain. Trimming removed 4 bases from V and 6 bases from J, with 12 bases in between. The CDR3 loop spans 13 amino acids. The CDR3 here is CASSLTGEDGYTF. The CDR3 nucleotides are TGCGCCAGCAGTCTCACTGGAGAGGATGGCTACACCTTC.

The chain is built from TRBV6-5 and TRBJ2-5; a possible D gene is TRBD1 (6 bases). Trimming stripped 5 bases from V and 1 base from J, with 11 bases between. This CDR3 region has 14 residues. Germline V lookup: CDR1 MNHEY, CDR2 SVGAGI. CDR3 loop: CASSRTDFQETQYF. CDR3 in DNA: TGTGCCAGCAGTCGGACAGATTTCCAAGAGACCCAGTACTTC.

With regard to this clone: This specimen includes other DNA sequences encoding the same CDR3. The chain is built from TRBV5-1 and TRBJ2-7; D remains unclear. The CDR3 is 12 residues long. V was shortened by 0 bases and J by 7 bases, with 8 bases between the two germline ends. Germline CDR1 reads SGHRS; CDR2 reads YFSETQ. The CDR3 region is CASSLEGGEQYF. The CDR3 nucleotides read TGCGCCAGCAGCTTGGAAGGCGGTGAGCAGTACTTC.

The chain employs TRBV7-2 and TRBJ2-7; tentatively, D is TRBD1 or TRBD2 (6 bases each). V was cut by 2 bases and J by 2 bases, with 13 bases left in between. Germline V gene lookup returns CDR1 SGHTA and CDR2 FQGNSA. This CDR3 region has 15 residues. The CDR3 nucleotides read TGTGCCAGCAGCTTACGGGGGCTACAACCCTACGAGCAGTACTTC. Its translation is CASSLRGLQPYEQYF. Full variable domain (outside the CDR3, taken from reference TRBV7-2 and TRBJ2-7): GAGVSQSPSNKVTEKGKDVELRCDPISGHTALYWYRQSLGQGLEFLIYFQGNSAPDKSGLPSDRFSAERTGGSVSTLTIQRTQQEDSAVYLCASSLRGLQPYEQYFGPGTRLTVT.

J is TRBJ2-7 and V is TRBV27, with D unresolved. Trimming shortened V by 3 bases and J by 7 bases, and 16 bases separated the two germline ends. The germline V gene encodes CDR1 MNHEY and CDR2 SMNVEV (reference sequence). The CDR3 loop spans 14 amino acids. As DNA, the CDR3 is TGTGCCAGCAGTTTCGCAAGGGTAGGCGCAGAGCAGTACTTC. This sequence encodes CASSFARVGAEQYF.

This clone has just one count. The chain combines TRBV6-2 or TRBV6-3 with TRBJ2-5; 9 positions match TRBD2. J was trimmed by 1 base and V by 6 bases; bases with no gene match: 9. The length of the CDR3 is 16 residues. CDR1 is MNHEY, CDR2 SVGEGT, per germline. The CDR3 loop reads CASSSPSGVRQETQYF. In DNA form, the CDR3 reads TGTGCCAGCAGCTCCCCTAGCGGGGTCCGCCAAGAGACCCAGTACTTC.

The chain recombines TRBV14 with TRBJ1-6, with unresolved D. Germline-derived CDR1 and CDR2 are SGHDN and FVKESK. This CDR3 region has 13 residues. Trimming stripped 4 bases from V and 4 bases from J, with 5 bases between. The CDR3 loop is CASSPFYNSPLHF. As DNA, the CDR3 is TGTGCCAGCAGCCCTTTTTATAATTCACCCCTCCACTTT.

The chain joins TRBV4-1 to TRBJ1-5; D is perhaps TRBD1 (6 bases). The germline CDR1 and CDR2 sequences are MGHRA and YSYEKL. The V and J ends lost 1 base and 5 bases respectively, with 9 bases between them. The CDR3 consists of 14 residues. The CDR3 region is CASSQGTVDQPQHF. The CDR3 bases are TGCGCCAGCAGCCAAGGGACAGTCGATCAGCCCCAGCATTTT.

The chain combines TRBV7-9 with TRBJ2-2; D ambiguous. The germline V and J ends were trimmed by 5 bases and 6 bases, with 19 bases remaining between them. CDR3 size: 16 residues. Germline lookup yields CDR1 SEHNR and CDR2 FQNEAQ (reference sequence). CDR3 DNA: TGTGCCAGCAGCCCCAACAGTGACTCGGCTGCCGGGGAGCTGTTTTTT. Translated: CASSPNSDSAAGELFF. Combining the CDR3 with reference TRBV7-9 and TRBJ2-2 gives the whole variable domain DTGVSQNPRHKITKRGQNVTFRCDPISEHNRLYWYRQTLGQGPEFLTYFQNEAQLEKSRLLSDRFSAERPKGSFSTLEIQRTEQGDSAMYLCASSPNSDSAAGELFFGEGSRLTVL.

V gene TRBV5-4 combines with J gene TRBJ1-2; weak D call: TRBD1 (6 bases). Looked up from germline, CDR1 is SGHNT and CDR2 is YYREEE (reference sequence). V gave up 5 bases and J gave up 5 bases, with 13 bases separating them. The CDR3 sequence is 13 residues long. The CDR3, as DNA: TGTGCCAGCAGGGAGGACAGAGATTATGGCTACACCTTC. Its protein is CASREDRDYGYTF.

This clone is a singleton in its sample. The chain couples TRBV2 to TRBJ1-2, with D hard to call. CDR1 and CDR2 from the germline V gene are SNHLY and FYNNEI. The CDR3 has 12 amino acids. V lost 5 bases, J lost 5 bases, and 9 bases lay in between. CDR3 nucleotides: TGTGCCAGCAGTAGTTGGCAGTATGGCTACACCTTC. Its protein product is CASSSWQYGYTF.

This clone was observed a few times. The chain links TRBV5-4 to TRBJ2-7, with a weak D call TRBD2 (6 bases). The germline V gene encodes CDR1 SGHNT and CDR2 YYREEE (reference sequence). V lost 5 bases and J lost 4, with 16 bases in between. This CDR3 has 14 amino acids. In DNA form, the CDR3 reads TGTGCCAGCAGTCCGTCCGGGACTCGATACGAGCAGTACTTC. This encodes CASSPSGTRYEQYF.

This clone was counted a single time. The CDR3 nucleotides read TGTGCCAGCAGCCCCGTTTCCCGGTACAGCGACTATGGCTACACCTTC. This gives the protein CASSPVSRYSDYGYTF. The V and J genes are TRBV5-5 and TRBJ1-2; D is uncertain. With 4 bases removed from V and 3 bases from J, the gap between germline ends came to 19 bases. Germline values: CDR1 SGHKS, CDR2 YYEKEE (reference sequence). The CDR3 length is 16 residues. The full variable domain, in which reference TRBV5-5 and TRBJ1-2 provide the parts outside the CDR3, is DAGVTQSPTHLIKTRGQQVTLRCSPISGHKSVSWYQQVLGQGPQFIFQYYEKEERGRGNFPDRFSARQFPNYSSELNVNALLLGDSALYLCASSPVSRYSDYGYTFGSGTRLTVV.

The genes are TRBV3-1 (or the pseudogene TRBV3-2) and TRBJ1-3; possibly TRBD1 for D (5 bases). V was trimmed by 0 bases and J by 0 bases, leaving 21 bases between them. In germline, CDR1 is LGHDT, CDR2 YNNKEL (reference sequence). This CDR3 region has 20 residues. The CDR3 region is CASSQEAGTEYPYSGNTIYF. The CDR3 nucleotides are TGTGCCAGCAGCCAAGAAGCTGGGACGGAATATCCCTACTCTGGAAACACCATATATTTT.

The chain has TRBV12-3 or TRBV12-4 and TRBJ2-5; 8 bases fit TRBD2. The V and J ends lost 6 bases and 4 bases, in that order; junction bases with no gene match: 4. The CDR3 consists of 13 residues. Here the CDR3 reads CASSLSGGETQYF. The CDR3 DNA sequence: TGTGCCAGCAGCCTGAGCGGGGGAGAGACCCAGTACTTC.

The table lists this clone with a few counts. The rearrangement joins TRBV6-4 to TRBJ1-4; D remains ambiguous. This CDR3 spans 13 amino acids. Trimming shortened V by 4 bases and J by 7 bases, and 10 bases separated the two germline ends. Per germline, CDR1 MRHNA and CDR2 SNTAGT. The CDR3: CASSVFIGEKLFF. CDR3 coding DNA: TGTGCCAGCAGTGTATTCATTGGTGAAAAACTGTTTTTT.

CDR3 DNA sequence: TGTGCCAGCAGTGCCCCCGGGACTAGCGGGGGGGCCCCAGAGACCCAGTACTTC. The encoded protein is CASSAPGTSGGAPETQYF. The chain recombines TRBV28 with TRBJ2-5; 16 bases are shared with TRBD2. CDR1 and CDR2 from the germline V gene are MDHEN and SYDVKM. This CDR3 has 18 amino acids. The J segment lost 4 bases and the V segment lost 5 bases, leaving 10 bases of the junction unmatched.

This clone was seen only once. V usage is TRBV19 and J usage is TRBJ2-3; perhaps TRBD1 as D (5 bases). Germline V CDR1 and CDR2: LNHDA, SQIVND (reference sequence). The CDR3 is 17 amino acids. Trimming removed 3 bases from V and 4 bases from J, with 20 bases in between. In DNA, the CDR3 is TGTGCCAGTAGTATCCGGTATAGGGCAGGGCTCGCAGATACGCAGTATTTT. As protein: CASSIRYRAGLADTQYF.